This TCR beta chain appears in the sequencing data of a study of CD8 T cells in Susac syndrome. The study, taken as a whole, reports: CD8+ clones in Susac expanded most in TEMRA cells and active patients.

Germline V gene data show CDR1 as SNHLY and CDR2 as FYNNEI. The ends were cut back, 1 base at V and 7 bases at J, with 14 bases in the middle. The CDR3 spans 15 residues. Reverse transcription of about 0.5 to 1 ug RNA used random hexamers. In TCRdb, the immunoSEQ multiplex PCR reads were re-called with MiXCR into one record per CDR3 protein. The sample has nearly 110,000 distinct CDR3 sequences, roughly 94% seen once. Comment on this clonotype: The target antigen is unknown.

Sequencing of TCR beta covered CD8+ and CD4+ T cells obtained from blood. TEMRA cells were FACS-enriched, unlike CD8+ and CD4+ T cells, which were negatively isolated. The chain carries TRBV2 and TRBJ2-1; D uncertain. Specimen: CD8+ T cells from PBMCs. The receptor was isolated from a human donor with Susac syndrome. CDR3 in amino acids: CASSEGGSANNEQFF. The CDR3 DNA reads as TGTGCCAGCAGTGAAGGGGGAAGCGCTAATAATGAGCAGTTCTTC.